The 4 T cell receptor beta chains reported below all come from one sample, sequenced in a study of blood T cells in healthy people across ages. Combining a sample-barcoded 5' primer with a J-beta primer mix, a second PCR ran for about 7 to 12 cycles. TCRdb fed the 5' RACE reads into MiXCR, producing one record per CDR3 protein. The repertoire has 790,000 or so distinct CDR3 sequences, about 56% of them found once; the top ten carry 25% to 30%. The sample consisted of blood. All receptors derive from a man between 40 and 49 years old in good health.

There are a few counts of this clonotype. This sequence joins TRBV6-4 and TRBJ2-1; D not resolved. The DNA matches TRBJ2-7 better at its end, which makes the J call doubtful. Germline CDR1 MRHNA, CDR2 SNTAGT. The CDR3 has 15 residues. The DNA of the CDR3 is TGTGCCAGCAGTGACTCGGCGGATTCCTACAATGAGCAGTACTTC. This translates into CASSDSADSYNEQYF.

The V call is TRBV3-1, the J call TRBJ1-1; D remains ambiguous. The germline V gene encodes CDR1 LGHDT and CDR2 YNNKEL (reference sequence). Deletions cut 1 base from V and 6 bases from J, with 15 bases between. CDR3 length: 15 amino acids. The CDR3 protein is CASSQVTGLGSEAFF. DNA of the CDR3: TGTGCCAGCAGCCAAGTTACGGGTCTTGGTTCTGAAGCTTTCTTT.

The J gene is TRBJ1-2, the V gene TRBV7-3; 9 bases agree with TRBD1. Germline V gives CDR1 SGHTA, CDR2 FQGTGA. V was clipped by 4 bases and J by 6 bases; unmatched bases: 9. CDR3 length: 15 amino acids. As DNA, the CDR3 is TGTGCCAGCAGCTATTTTAAGACAGGGGGTAATGGCTACACCTTC. Residues: CASSYFKTGGNGYTF.

The V gene is TRBV4-3, the J gene TRBJ2-7; TRBD2 might be the D (5 bases). The V gene's germline CDR1 is LGHNA and CDR2 YSLEER. This CDR3 is 15 amino acids long. V was cut by 4 bases and J by 7 bases, with 20 bases left in between. CDR3 residues: CASSPYNGVGHEQYF. The CDR3 nucleotides are TGCGCCAGCAGCCCTTATAACGGGGTAGGCCATGAGCAGTACTTC.